A selection of T cell receptor beta chains follows, all from one sample in a study of identifying expanded T cells in peripheral blood. The protocol was immunoSEQ multiplex PCR, while the TCRdb copy is restricted to in-frame clones and leaves out a portion. The data hold about 58,000 clones, with about four fifths observed a single time. The sequencing sample was made of blood. All receptors derive from a person aged 18-69 years in good health. Both conserved end residues are part of each CDR3. The D gene is left open where the match is weak. Some rows mark clone size as missing; the rest say once, few, many or name a class of expanded clone.

d_gene,abundance,v_gene,j_gene,CDR3aa,CDR3nt
NA,NA,TRBV19,TRBJ1-6,CASSIKIDNSPLHF,TGTGCCAGTAGTATAAAGATAGATAATTCACCCCTCCACTTT
NA,NA,TRBV23-1,TRBJ2-7,CASIDPDRDDTYEQYF,TGCGCCAGCATAGATCCCGATAGGGACGACACCTACGAGCAGTACTTC
TRBD1,once,TRBV27,TRBJ2-4,CASSGNRGPVGKNIQYF,TGTGCCAGCAGTGGAAACAGGGGACCGGTGGGCAAAAACATTCAGTACTTC
NA,once,TRBV6-1,TRBJ2-5,CASSPLPRYQETQYF,TGTGCCAGCAGTCCCCTCCCGAGGTACCAAGAGACCCAGTACTTC
NA,NA,TRBV29-1,TRBJ2-4,CSVRESKNIQYF,TGCAGCGTACGGGAATCCAAAAACATTCAGTACTTC
NA,NA,TRBV5-1,TRBJ1-1,CASSLVQGLNTEAFF,TGCGCCAGCAGCTTGGTGCAGGGGCTGAACACTGAAGCTTTCTTT
TRBD1,NA,TRBV6-6,TRBJ2-2,CASSLGTGVAGELFF,TGTGCCAGCAGTTTAGGGACAGGGGTCGCCGGGGAGCTGTTTTTT
NA,NA,TRBV5-1,TRBJ1-6,CASSPLRASNSPLHF,TGCGCCAGCAGCCCTCTTAGGGCGTCGAACTCACCCCTCCACTTT
TRBD2,NA,TRBV2,TRBJ2-3,CASSLSGLAEVTDTQYF,TGTGCCAGCAGTCTGTCGGGACTAGCGGAGGTCACAGATACGCAGTATTTT
TRBD1,NA,TRBV19,TRBJ1-5,CASSRGQGLNQPQHF,TGTGCCAGTAGTAGGGGACAGGGACTGAATCAGCCCCAGCATTTT
TRBD2,once,TRBV5-6,TRBJ2-3,CASSFYPSGKDTQYF,TGTGCCAGCAGCTTCTACCCTAGCGGTAAGGATACGCAGTATTTT
NA,NA,TRBV7-2,TRBJ1-1,CASSLAPGLNTEAFF,TGTGCCAGCAGCTTAGCTCCAGGGCTGAACACTGAAGCTTTCTTT
NA,once,TRBV18,TRBJ2-3,CASSPPSTDTQYF,TGTGCCAGCTCACCACCAAGCACAGATACGCAGTATTTT
TRBD1,NA,TRBV10-2,TRBJ2-2,CASMRDRDAGELFF,TGCGCCAGCATGAGGGACAGGGACGCCGGGGAGCTGTTTTTT
NA,few,TRBV5-1,TRBJ2-6,CASSRTSSGANVLTF,TGCGCCAGCAGCCGCACCAGTTCTGGGGCCAACGTCCTGACTTTC
TRBD2,NA,TRBV4-1,TRBJ2-3,CASSSIAGLPTDTQYF,TGCGCCAGCAGCTCAATAGCGGGGCTCCCCACAGATACGCAGTATTTT
TRBD2,NA,TRBV7-2,TRBJ2-7,CASSSRAGGTAYEQYF,TGTGCCAGCAGCTCCCGCGCGGGAGGGACAGCCTACGAGCAGTACTTC
TRBD2,NA,TRBV5-1,TRBJ2-3,CASSLARDLAGDPAGTDTQYF,TGCGCCAGCAGCTTGGCAAGGGATTTGGCGGGAGACCCCGCCGGTACAGATACGCAGTATTTT
NA,NA,TRBV7-6,TRBJ1-5,CASSLGRNQPQHF,TGTGCCAGCAGCTTGGGCCGGAATCAGCCCCAGCATTTT